This T cell receptor beta chain emerged from a study of CD8 T cells in ankylosing spondylitis. Study results and limitations: There was a TCR beta motif, made of 7 or 8 highly homologous variants, that appeared characteristic of ankylosing spondylitis blood. In the blood and synovial fluid of reactive arthritis, some motif variants had been previously reported.

One entry per CDR3 protein results from TCRdb running MiXCR on the 5' RACE reads. The sample lists some 700,000 distinct CDR3 sequences; around 20% were seen once. This CDR3 contains 14 residues. Losses at the gene ends were 7 bases for V and 10 bases for J; bases not matched to a gene: 10. This clonotype turned up a few times. The antigen is undetermined. The source material was blood, either unsorted or a sorted T cell fraction (not recorded which). The rearrangement uses TRBV12-3 or TRBV12-4 and TRBJ1-6, with 7 nucleotides matching TRBD1. The clonotype comes from a male donor with ankylosing spondylitis. The CDR3 DNA is TGTGCCAGCACTCCCAGGGGGGGGAACTCACCCCTCCACTTT. This gives the protein CASTPRGGNSPLHF.